This passage covers 13 T cell receptor beta chains from one sample sequenced in a study of cytotoxic CD8 clonotypes in ibrutinib-treated CLL. Repertoires were generated with immunoSEQ multiplex PCR, while TCRdb's copy carries only in-frame clones and drops some. The profile shows roughly 200,000 clones, just under 80% of them singletons. The sample was PBMCs, taken after 12 months of ibrutinib treatment. The receptor set was obtained from a human donor with chronic lymphocytic leukemia.

The chain has TRBV5-4 and TRBJ2-3, with no clear D. The CDR3 has 15 amino acids. Germline V gene sequence: CDR1 SGHNT, CDR2 YYREEE (reference sequence). V lost 0 bases to trimming and J lost 2 bases, with 10 bases between them. This chain's CDR3 is CASSLERISTDTQYF. In DNA, the CDR3 is TGTGCCAGCAGCTTGGAGAGAATCTCCACAGATACGCAGTATTTT.

V usage is TRBV29-1 and J usage is TRBJ1-2; D might be TRBD1 (5 bases). V was shortened by 4 bases and J by 7 bases, with 16 bases between the two germline ends. The length of the CDR3 is 13 residues. Germline V lookup: CDR1 SQVTM, CDR2 ANQGSEA. The CDR3: CSVGGDGLFGYTF. The CDR3 DNA reads as TGCAGCGTTGGCGGGGACGGATTGTTTGGCTACACCTTC.

This clone has just a few counts. This rearrangement joins TRBV19 to TRBJ2-5; D ambiguous. This CDR3 region has 14 residues. Germline V gene sequence: CDR1 LNHDA, CDR2 SQIVND (reference sequence). The V end lost 3 bases, the J end lost 7 bases, and 15 bases lay between the germline ends. This CDR3 is CASSIRPPPGTQYF. CDR3 DNA sequence: TGTGCCAGTAGTATCCGCCCCCCACCCGGGACCCAGTACTTC.

This clone was detected only once. The chain joins TRBV7-9 to TRBJ2-5; unclear D gene. Germline values: CDR1 SEHNR, CDR2 FQNEAQ (reference sequence). The CDR3 runs 18 residues. The V and J ends lost 6 bases and 2 bases respectively, with 25 bases between them. The CDR3 DNA reads TGTGCCAGCAGACCCCAAAACTCTTTTTTTCATCAGCAAGAGACCCAGTACTTC. Its translation: CASRPQNSFFHQQETQYF.

The chain carries TRBV11-2 and TRBJ2-1; 10 bases are a match to TRBD1. This CDR3 is built from 15 residues. Germline values: CDR1 SGHAT, CDR2 FQNNGV. With V trimmed by 1 base and J by 6 bases, 3 bases remained unmatched. The CDR3 is CASSLVRTGGNEQFF. The CDR3 DNA follows: TGTGCCAGCAGCTTAGTGCGGACAGGGGGCAATGAGCAGTTCTTC. The variable domain in full, with the rest retrieved from reference TRBV11-2 and TRBJ2-1, is EAGVAQSPRYKIIEKRQSVAFWCNPISGHATLYWYQQILGQGPKLLIQFQNNGVVDDSQLPKDRFSAERLKGVDSTLKIQPAKLEDSAVYLCASSLVRTGGNEQFFGPGTRLTVL.

The J gene is TRBJ2-7, the V gene TRBV13; D gene uncertain. Germline assignment: CDR1 PRHDT and CDR2 FYEKMQ (reference sequence). Trimming pared 5 bases from V and 4 bases from J, leaving 12 bases between. This CDR3 comprises 13 residues. The CDR3 sequence: CASSPRRLYEQYF. The CDR3 bases are TGTGCCAGCAGCCCCCGGCGGTTGTACGAGCAGTACTTC.

This sequence joins TRBV29-1 and TRBJ2-7, with a weak D call TRBD1 (7 bases). V was shortened by 7 bases and J by 3 bases, with 19 bases between the two germline ends. Germline CDR1 reads SQVTM; CDR2 reads ANQGSEA. The CDR3 sequence is 14 residues long. CDR3 sequence (DNA): TGCAGCGGTGGGGAGGCAGGGGGTATCTACGAGCAGTACTTC. Its protein product is CSGGEAGGIYEQYF.

J is TRBJ2-7 and V is TRBV27, with a possible D match to TRBD2 (6 bases). CDR1 is MNHEY, CDR2 SMNVEV, per germline (reference sequence). The CDR3 is 17 amino acids. Trimming shortened V by 2 bases and J by 3 bases, and 20 bases separated the two germline ends. CDR3: CASSLAPPLGGFYEQYF. In DNA, the CDR3 is TGTGCCAGCAGTTTAGCCCCTCCCCTGGGGGGTTTCTACGAGCAGTACTTC.

The J gene is TRBJ2-7, the V gene TRBV7-9, with a possible D match to TRBD2 (5 bases). V was trimmed by 5 bases and J by 5 bases, leaving 13 bases between them. CDR3 length: 13 residues. CDR1 SEHNR and CDR2 FQNEAQ come from the germline V gene (reference sequence). This CDR3 is CASSTPGSDEQYF. The CDR3 DNA is TGTGCCAGCAGCACCCCTGGGAGCGACGAGCAGTACTTC.

The chain uses TRBV7-2 and TRBJ1-1; 8 nucleotides line up with TRBD1. The CDR3 loop spans 13 amino acids. J gave up 5 bases and V 4 bases, and 3 bases lay outside the gene matches. Germline CDR1 reads SGHTA; CDR2 reads FQGNSA. The CDR3 DNA reads as TGTGCCAGCAGCTCCCAGGGGGCGACTGAAGCTTTCTTT. This encodes CASSSQGATEAFF.

The chain joins TRBV5-5 to TRBJ2-6; TRBD1 matches at 7 bases. The V gene's germline CDR1 is SGHKS and CDR2 YYEKEE (reference sequence). After removal of 6 bases from V and 0 bases from J, the junction contained 12 bases not matched to a gene. The CDR3 consists of 18 residues. The CDR3 nucleotides read TGTGCCAGCAACCAACAGGGGTGGTCCCTCTCTGGGGCCAACGTCCTGACTTTC. Its protein is CASNQQGWSLSGANVLTF.

The genes are TRBV5-4 and TRBJ2-4; unclear D gene. Germline lookup yields CDR1 SGHNT and CDR2 YYREEE (reference sequence). V was shortened by 1 base and J by 2 bases, with 7 bases between the two germline ends. This CDR3 region has 14 residues. The CDR3 spells CASSLPGTKNIQYF. CDR3 nucleotide sequence: TGTGCCAGCAGCTTGCCTGGGACCAAAAACATTCAGTACTTC.

The chain links TRBV27 to TRBJ2-3; 7 nucleotides line up with TRBD2. Trimming took 2 bases from V and 4 from J; bases not matched to a gene: 3. CDR1 is MNHEY and CDR2 is SMNVEV in the germline V gene (reference sequence). This CDR3 region has 14 residues. The DNA for the CDR3 is TGTGCCAGCAGTTTAGGCGGGAGCGCAGATACGCAGTATTTT. Its translation is CASSLGGSADTQYF.